The entry below gives a single T cell receptor beta chain sequence along with its context. The data belong to a study of blood T cell repertoires in COVID-19. Under the authors' procedure: Researchers report that nucleated cell counts were estimated from reference gene primer amplification. Profiled with immunoSEQ multiplex PCR; TCRdb holds only in-frame clones, not every one. V, J and clone size reflect that table, while D and trimming were determined from the DNA. The profile shows around 140,000 clones, 87% of them singletons. Germline CDR1 is SGHRS and CDR2 is YFSETQ. Deletions cut 0 bases from V and 0 bases from J, with 6 bases between. This CDR3 region has 14 residues.

Sequencing input: peripheral blood. This sequence was found in a man aged 45-65 years with active COVID-19. The chain combines TRBV5-1 with TRBJ1-2; D is uncertain. The CDR3 DNA reads TGCGCCAGCAGCTTGGACAGCCCTAACTATGGCTACACCTTC. It translates to CASSLDSPNYGYTF.